One and the same sample provided the 16 T cell receptor beta chains below, sequenced in a study of T-cell memory formation after mild COVID-19. In TCRdb, the 5' RACE reads were re-called with MiXCR into one record per CDR3 protein. The sample contains some 120,000 distinct CDR3 sequences, roughly 6.2% of which appear only once. Sequenced: PBMCs or a T cell subset sorted from them (not recorded which). The receptors here all came from an adult woman who had mild COVID-19 (a few samples of this study predate the infection). Cell type and time point are not known.

This sequence joins TRBV9 and TRBJ1-1, with 7 bases lining up with TRBD1. The CDR3 consists of 14 residues. With 4 bases clipped from V and 6 bases from J, the junction kept 9 bases outside the gene matches. CDR1 and CDR2 (germline): SGDLS, YYNGEE. Here the CDR3 DNA reads TGTGCCAGCAGCAATTCGGCGGGACAGCCTGAAGCTTTCTTT. This gives the protein CASSNSAGQPEAFF.

This clonotype occurred a few times. The chain combines TRBV5-1 with TRBJ2-6, with 7 positions matching TRBD1. This CDR3 has 16 residues. Trimming took 4 bases from V and 2 from J; bases not matched to a gene: 6. Germline V gene lookup returns CDR1 SGHRS and CDR2 YFSETQ. CDR3 residues: CASSLGQGAGANVLTF. DNA of the CDR3: TGCGCCAGCAGCCTCGGTCAGGGGGCTGGGGCCAACGTCCTGACTTTC.

The chain is built from TRBV7-2 and TRBJ2-5; D not resolved. This CDR3 has 14 amino acids. The V gene's germline CDR1 is SGHTA and CDR2 FQGNSA. V was cut by 2 bases and J by 3 bases, with 10 bases left in between. In nucleotides, the CDR3 is TGTGCCAGCAGCTTATCCGCAGGAAAAGAGACCCAGTACTTC. Translating it yields CASSLSAGKETQYF. Based on the CDR3 plus reference TRBV7-2 and TRBJ2-5, the full variable domain is GAGVSQSPSNKVTEKGKDVELRCDPISGHTALYWYRQSLGQGLEFLIYFQGNSAPDKSGLPSDRFSAERTGGSVSTLTIQRTQQEDSAVYLCASSLSAGKETQYFGPGTRLLVL.

This clonotype occurred many times. V and J are TRBV4-3 and TRBJ1-1; D gene ambiguous. V shed 0 bases and J shed 0 bases, with 8 bases lying between them. Germline V CDR1 and CDR2: LGHNA, YSLEER. The CDR3 has 15 amino acids. CDR3 in amino acids: CASSQDRTLNTEAFF. The CDR3 DNA reads as TGCGCCAGCAGCCAAGACAGGACCTTGAACACTGAAGCTTTCTTT.

This clonotype was recorded many times. This chain connects TRBV5-1 to TRBJ2-1; 8 bases are a match to TRBD1. This CDR3 is 15 amino acids long. After removal of 2 bases from V and 4 bases from J, the junction contained 5 bases not matched to a gene. CDR1 and CDR2 from the germline V gene are SGHRS and YFSETQ. In DNA form, the CDR3 reads TGCGCCAGCAGCTTAGCGACAGGGGTATACAATGAGCAGTTCTTC. Translated: CASSLATGVYNEQFF. The full variable domain, its missing parts supplied by reference TRBV5-1 and TRBJ2-1, is KAGVTQTPRYLIKTRGQQVTLSCSPISGHRSVSWYQQTPGQGLQFLFEYFSETQRNKGNFPGRFSGRQFSNSRSEMNVSTLELGDSALYLCASSLATGVYNEQFFGPGTRLTVL.

The chain couples TRBV5-1 to TRBJ2-3; the match to TRBD2 covers 8 bases. Germline assignment: CDR1 SGHRS and CDR2 YFSETQ. J was trimmed by 4 bases and V by 5 bases; bases with no gene match: 12. This CDR3 has 16 residues. The DNA for the CDR3 is TGCGCCAGCAGTTGGTCCAGCGGGAGTAGTGCAGATACGCAGTATTTT. It is translated as CASSWSSGSSADTQYF.

This clonotype was seen ten or more times. This chain uses TRBV12-3 or TRBV12-4 with TRBJ1-1; no clear D. This CDR3 has 13 residues. V lost 6 bases and J lost 6, with 14 bases in between. The CDR3: CASRPGQVPEAFF. CDR3 in DNA: TGTGCCAGCAGGCCGGGTCAGGTCCCTGAAGCTTTCTTT.

The chain carries TRBV14 and TRBJ1-6; 10 bases match TRBD1. V was clipped by 3 bases and J by 9 bases; unmatched bases: 8. CDR3 length: 16 amino acids. Germline loops: CDR1 SGHDN, CDR2 FVKESK. The CDR3 nucleotides read TGTGCCAGCAGCCATGACAGGGGGCGGTTGATTTCACCCCTCCACTTT. This gives the protein CASSHDRGRLISPLHF.

In its sample, this clonotype was seen many times. The chain couples TRBV6-1 to TRBJ1-1; the D is unclear. V was shortened by 7 bases and J by 3 bases, with 15 bases between the two germline ends. Germline assignment: CDR1 MNHNS and CDR2 SASEGT. CDR3 length: 14 amino acids. The CDR3 sequence: CASILGGEDTEAFF. CDR3 bases: TGTGCCAGCATCCTGGGCGGGGAGGACACTGAAGCTTTCTTT.

This clonotype was picked up many times. The chain uses TRBV12-3 or TRBV12-4 and TRBJ1-2; tentatively, D is TRBD1 (5 bases). V was cut by 7 bases and J by 8 bases, with 14 bases left in between. This CDR3 comprises 12 residues. The CDR3 here is CASNIGGIGYTF. The CDR3 bases are TGTGCCAGCAATATCGGGGGGATCGGCTACACCTTC.

V is TRBV20-1 and J is TRBJ1-2, with D hard to call. The CDR3 contains 15 residues. Trimming took 3 bases from V and 4 from J, leaving 18 bases between them. The germline V gene has CDR1 DFQATT and CDR2 SNEGSKA (reference sequence). CDR3 sequence: CSASGGLTSRYGYTF. CDR3 DNA sequence: TGCAGTGCTAGTGGAGGTCTAACCTCCCGCTATGGCTACACCTTC.

The chain is built from TRBV5-1 and TRBJ2-1; D may be TRBD2 (5 bases). Per the germline V gene, CDR1 is SGHRS and CDR2 is YFSETQ. This CDR3 has 14 residues. V was pared by 5 bases and J by 6 bases, with 15 bases between. The CDR3 protein is CASRPFKEANEQFF. The CDR3 coding sequence is TGCGCCAGCAGGCCTTTTAAGGAGGCCAATGAGCAGTTCTTC.

This clonotype was observed a handful of times. This chain connects TRBV27 to TRBJ2-5, with 8 bases aligning to TRBD2. The CDR3 loop spans 16 amino acids. Germline-derived CDR1 and CDR2 are MNHEY and SMNVEV (reference sequence). J lost 2 bases, V lost 5 bases, and 10 bases had no gene match. The DNA for the CDR3 is TGTGCCAGCAGTCTCCAGGGACTAGATCCTCAAGAGACCCAGTACTTC. It translates to CASSLQGLDPQETQYF.

V gene TRBV24-1 combines with J gene TRBJ2-1, with 10 bases lining up with TRBD1. CDR1 and CDR2 from the germline V gene are KGHDR and SFDVKD. The CDR3 loop spans 14 amino acids. The junction had 7 bases not matched to a gene; V was cut back by 7 bases and J by 8 bases. Written as DNA, the CDR3 is TGTGCCACCAGGGGACAGGGGCCTCTCGATGAGCAGTTCTTC. Its translation is CATRGQGPLDEQFF.

There are many counts of this clonotype. J is TRBJ2-7 and V is TRBV20-1; 9 bases are shared with TRBD1. Germline V gene lookup returns CDR1 DFQATT and CDR2 SNEGSKA (reference sequence). CDR3 length equals 16 residues. With V trimmed by 2 bases and J by 9 bases, 17 bases remained unmatched. CDR3 in amino acids: CSARPTGGIWEGVQYF. CDR3 coding DNA: TGCAGTGCTAGACCTACAGGGGGCATCTGGGAGGGGGTGCAGTACTTC.

This sequence joins TRBV12-3 or TRBV12-4 and TRBJ1-2; D gene uncertain. The CDR3 is made up of 14 amino acids. V lost 2 bases, J lost 7 bases, and 14 bases lay in between. CDR3 in amino acids: CASSLSSESGGYTF. DNA of the CDR3: TGTGCCAGCAGTTTAAGTTCAGAATCTGGTGGCTACACCTTC.